This T cell receptor beta chain was profiled in a study of T cells in Graves' hyperthyroidism and ophthalmopathy. The V gene's germline CDR1 is SQVTM and CDR2 ANQGSEA. The V end lost 0 bases, the J end lost 1 base, and 6 bases lay between the germline ends. This CDR3 contains 13 residues. There were TCR beta CDR3 regions amplified from RNA transcripts. Initially, a first-round RT-PCR of the TCR CDR3 employed the HTBI primer set. TCRdb reanalysed the multiplex PCR reads using MiXCR and keeps one entry per CDR3 protein. The top ten clones hold roughly 10% of a sample with roughly 700,000 distinct CDR3 sequences, 12% to 15% of them seen once. This clonotype was found many times.

Input material: blood. The clonotype was recovered from a woman aged 18 to 35 with Graves' hyperthyroidism. The chain joins TRBV29-1 to TRBJ1-1; D gene unclear. CDR3 in DNA: TGCAGCGTTGAAGACCGAGGGAACACTGAAGCTTTCTTT. Its protein product is CSVEDRGNTEAFF.